Reported below is one T cell receptor (beta chain). Sequencing used immunoSEQ multiplex PCR; TCRdb keeps in-frame clones, though not all of them. The sample consists of 40,000 to 55,000 clones, around 90% of them appearing once. The sample is drawn from a study of OX40 agonist ivuxolimab in advanced cancers. Study background: One hepatocellular carcinoma and a couple of cutaneous melanoma patients partially responded.

In germline, CDR1 is SGHVS, CDR2 FQNEAQ. V lost 6 bases and J 15 bases, leaving 12 bases between the germline ends. The CDR3 is made up of 10 amino acids. The chain links TRBV7-8 to TRBJ1-5, with D perhaps TRBD1 (6 bases). Sample: CD4+ or CD8+ T cells sorted from blood, taken in a trial of the OX40 agonist ivuxolimab. This clonotype was obtained from an adult with an advanced solid tumor such as melanoma, head and neck, liver or kidney cancer. For the CDR3, the DNA is TGTGCCAGCAGAGGGGGGCCGGTGCATTTT. It yields the protein CASRGGPVHF.